The next 28 T cell receptor beta chains were all read from a single sample in a study of blood T cell repertoires in COVID-19. TCRdb keeps only in-frame clones here, not all; method: immunoSEQ multiplex PCR. This sample has 250,000 to 300,000 clones; 85% to 90% occur once, and the top ten carry 2% to 2.5%. The sample taken for sequencing was PBMCs or T cells enriched from blood (not recorded which). The source is a woman aged 55-75 years in a cohort exposed to, infected with or recovered from COVID-19 (not recorded which).

V usage is TRBV28 and J usage is TRBJ2-5; D is perhaps TRBD1 (6 bases). The germline CDR1 and CDR2 sequences are MDHEN and SYDVKM. V gave up 4 bases and J gave up 4 bases, with 22 bases separating them. This CDR3 contains 17 residues. The DNA for the CDR3 is TGTGCCAGCAGTTCCCCGGCCGGGACCCAAGGGGGAGAGACCCAGTACTTC. This encodes CASSSPAGTQGGETQYF.

This rearrangement joins TRBV3-1 (or the pseudogene TRBV3-2) to TRBJ2-7, with 7 bases lining up with TRBD2. Germline trimming cut 1 base from V and 5 bases from J; bases unmatched to any gene: 8. Germline V CDR1 and CDR2: LGHDT, YNNKEL (reference sequence). This CDR3 comprises 15 residues. The CDR3 sequence is CASSQGRAGYDEQYF. CDR3 coding DNA: TGTGCCAGCAGCCAAGGGCGAGCGGGATACGACGAGCAGTACTTC.

This clone was seen once. This chain joins TRBV25-1 and TRBJ2-5, with D possibly TRBD2 on 5 matching bases. The CDR3 totals 14 residues. V lost 6 bases and J 3 bases, leaving 14 bases between the germline ends. CDR1 is MGHDK and CDR2 is SYGVNS in the germline V gene. The CDR3, as DNA: TGTGCCAGCAGCGAAGAAGAGGGAGAAGAGACCCAGTACTTC. Its translation is CASSEEEGEETQYF. The full variable domain, in which reference TRBV25-1 and TRBJ2-5 provide the parts outside the CDR3, is EADIYQTPRYLVIGTGKKITLECSQTMGHDKMYWYQQDPGMELHLIHYSYGVNSTEKGDLSSESTVSRIRTEHFPLTLESARPSHTSQYLCASSEEEGEETQYFGPGTRLLVL.

The chain couples TRBV5-1 to TRBJ2-1; no definite D call. Germline values: CDR1 SGHRS, CDR2 YFSETQ. V was clipped by 0 bases and J by 3 bases, with 4 bases between them. CDR3 size: 13 residues. The CDR3 here is CASSLDGYNEQFF. CDR3 nucleotide sequence: TGCGCCAGCAGCTTGGACGGCTACAATGAGCAGTTCTTC.

The V gene is TRBV2, the J gene TRBJ1-2; D is uncertain. The germline CDR1 and CDR2 sequences are SNHLY and FYNNEI. V was pared by 2 bases and J by 0 bases, with 10 bases between. This CDR3 has 15 amino acids. Here the CDR3 DNA reads TGTGCCAGCAGTGAAAGGAACAGACCTAACTATGGCTACACCTTC. Its translation: CASSERNRPNYGYTF. The whole variable domain, filled in from reference TRBV2 and TRBJ1-2, reads EPEVTQTPSHQVTQMGQEVILRCVPISNHLYFYWYRQILGQKVEFLVSFYNNEISEKSEIFDDQFSVERPDGSNFTLKIRSTKLEDSAMYFCASSERNRPNYGYTFGSGTRLTVV.

V and J are TRBV25-1 and TRBJ1-4, with D possibly TRBD1 on 5 matching bases. The CDR3 runs to 13 residues. Germline assignment: CDR1 MGHDK and CDR2 SYGVNS. The V gene lost 5 bases and the J gene lost 4 bases, with 8 bases spanning the gap. The CDR3 here is CASSRQRNEKLFF. The CDR3 DNA sequence: TGTGCCAGCAGTAGACAGCGTAATGAAAAACTGTTTTTT.

V gene TRBV27 combines with J gene TRBJ2-3; 8 positions agree with TRBD2. The CDR3 contains 17 residues. Losses at the gene ends were 8 bases for V and 0 bases for J; bases not matched to a gene: 13. Germline CDR1 and CDR2: MNHEY and SMNVEV (reference sequence). The CDR3 nucleotides read TGTGCCAGCGTCCCGCCGCGGGGGGCCTTGAGCACAGATACGCAGTATTTT. It specifies CASVPPRGALSTDTQYF.

The V and J genes are TRBV21-1 and TRBJ2-2; no DNA check was done on the table's D call, TRBD2. TRBV21-1 is annotated as a pseudogene. This CDR3 is built from 16 residues. The chain's CDR3 is CASCSGTSGIDGELFF. The CDR3 nucleotides read TGTGCCAGCTGCTCCGGGACTAGCGGGATAGACGGGGAGCTGTTTTTT.

The chain recombines TRBV6-6 with TRBJ1-5, with 7 nucleotides matching TRBD1. This CDR3 is 14 amino acids long. Germline-derived CDR1 and CDR2 are MNHNY and SVGAGI (reference sequence). V dropped 5 bases and J dropped 6; count of bases not matched to a gene: 7. CDR3 residues: CASSPTGRRQPQHF. The CDR3 DNA reads TGTGCCAGCAGTCCGACAGGGCGGCGTCAGCCCCAGCATTTT.

V and J are TRBV7-2 and TRBJ2-1, with TRBD2 identical over 7 bases. This CDR3 is built from 17 residues. Losses at the gene ends were 1 base for V and 3 bases for J; bases not matched to a gene: 9. CDR1 is SGHTA, CDR2 FQGNSA, per germline. CDR3 in amino acids: CASSLGGEGMVYNEQFF. CDR3 DNA sequence: TGTGCCAGCAGCTTAGGGGGGGAGGGGATGGTCTACAATGAGCAGTTCTTC.

This chain joins TRBV28 and TRBJ2-7, with 15 bases that match TRBD2. The CDR3 has 17 residues. With 6 bases clipped from V and 7 bases from J, the junction kept 13 bases outside the gene matches. Germline CDR1 MDHEN, CDR2 SYDVKM. CDR3 loop: CASRLGIGTSGRQEQYF. The DNA of the CDR3 is TGTGCCAGCAGGTTAGGGATAGGGACTAGCGGGAGGCAAGAGCAGTACTTC.

This clone was observed a single time. The rearrangement joins TRBV5-6 to TRBJ1-6, with TRBD1 matching 12 bases. The CDR3 covers 19 residues. After removal of 0 bases from V and 0 bases from J, the junction contained 4 bases not matched to a gene. Germline CDR1 SGHDT, CDR2 YYEEEE. Here the CDR3 reads CASSLEGQGASSYNSPLHF. Written as DNA, the CDR3 is TGTGCCAGCAGCTTGGAGGGACAGGGGGCGAGCTCCTATAATTCACCCCTCCACTTT.

The rearrangement links TRBV14 to TRBJ1-1, with D unresolved. The CDR3 has 15 residues. Germline assignment: CDR1 SGHDN and CDR2 FVKESK. V dropped 0 bases and J dropped 4 bases, with 12 bases sitting between them. Here the CDR3 DNA reads TGTGCCAGCAGCCAAGATCGGCCGGGGTCCACTGAAGCTTTCTTT. It specifies CASSQDRPGSTEAFF.

The rearrangement links TRBV7-2 to TRBJ2-7; 9 positions agree with TRBD2. CDR3 length: 15 amino acids. V was pared by 5 bases and J by 4 bases, with 9 bases of the junction left unmatched. CDR1 and CDR2 from the germline V gene are SGHTA and FQGNSA. CDR3 amino acids: CASSPNSGSPYEQYF. CDR3 in DNA: TGTGCCAGCAGCCCCAATAGCGGGAGCCCTTACGAGCAGTACTTC.

V usage is TRBV30 and J usage is TRBJ2-5; TRBD1 matches at 9 bases. CDR1 is GTSNPN, CDR2 SVGIG, per germline (reference sequence). Trimming took 4 bases from V and 5 from J; bases not matched to a gene: 11. This CDR3 is 15 amino acids long. The CDR3 here is CAWNPGTGIGETQYF. The CDR3, as DNA: TGTGCCTGGAACCCCGGGACAGGGATCGGGGAGACCCAGTACTTC.

The chain links TRBV7-2 to TRBJ1-2; the D gene is possibly TRBD1 (6 bases). Germline lookup yields CDR1 SGHTA and CDR2 FQGNSA. This CDR3 spans 13 amino acids. Trimming left V 3 bases short and J 6 bases short, with 11 bases between. The CDR3 loop reads CASSLDSGNGYTF. As DNA, the CDR3 is TGTGCCAGCAGCTTGGACAGCGGAAATGGCTACACCTTC.

The chain uses TRBV7-2 and TRBJ2-1; 10 bases map to TRBD2. The germline gives CDR1 SGHTA, CDR2 FQGNSA. The length of the CDR3 is 16 residues. Germline trimming cut 5 bases from V and 0 bases from J; bases unmatched to any gene: 4. CDR3 sequence reads: CASSPGLAASYNEQFF. CDR3 nucleotide sequence: TGTGCCAGCAGCCCAGGACTAGCGGCCTCCTACAATGAGCAGTTCTTC.

This chain links TRBV5-1 with TRBJ2-7, with TRBD1 identical over 10 bases. Germline CDR1 and CDR2: SGHRS and YFSETQ. The V segment lost 1 base and the J segment 7 bases; nucleotides outside the gene matches: 8. The CDR3 covers 15 residues. Here the CDR3 DNA reads TGCGCCAGCAGCTTGTCTGACAGGGGGCTCGGGGAGCAGTACTTC. This codes for CASSLSDRGLGEQYF.

A few counts support this clone. The chain employs TRBV5-1 and TRBJ2-1; 8 nucleotides align to TRBD2. V trimming: 3 bases; J trimming: 4 bases; junction bases outside the gene matches: 6. The CDR3 is 15 amino acids. Germline-derived CDR1 and CDR2 are SGHRS and YFSETQ. In DNA, the CDR3 is TGCGCCAGCAGCTCTATCACGGGGGGGTACAATGAGCAGTTCTTC. Its translation is CASSSITGGYNEQFF.

The chain joins TRBV6-5 to TRBJ1-2, with D hard to call. There are 14 residues in the CDR3. V lost 6 bases and J 4 bases, leaving 15 bases between the germline ends. Germline V gene data show CDR1 as MNHEY and CDR2 as SVGAGI. DNA of the CDR3: TGTGCCAGCAGACCGACGGGGAAGACCTATGGCTACACCTTC. This gives the protein CASRPTGKTYGYTF.

The chain employs TRBV6-4 and TRBJ2-2, with 7 bases identical to TRBD1. Trimming took 6 bases from V and 4 from J; bases not matched to a gene: 5. Germline V gene lookup returns CDR1 MRHNA and CDR2 SNTAGT. The CDR3 covers 14 residues. The CDR3 DNA sequence: TGTGCCAGCAGGCTGACAGGGACCACCGGGGAGCTGTTTTTT. It is translated as CASRLTGTTGELFF.

This sequence joins TRBV6-5 and TRBJ2-7, with 11 bases that match TRBD2. Looked up from germline, CDR1 is MNHEY and CDR2 is SVGAGI. The CDR3 loop spans 15 amino acids. Trimming took 6 bases from V and 0 from J; bases not matched to a gene: 4. The CDR3 DNA follows: TGTGCCAGCAGAGACACTAGCGGGAGCTCCTACGAGCAGTACTTC. Its protein is CASRDTSGSSYEQYF.

V usage is TRBV3-1 (or the pseudogene TRBV3-2) and J usage is TRBJ2-1; weak D call: TRBD2 (5 bases). Germline V CDR1 and CDR2: LGHDT, YNNKEL (reference sequence). V was shortened by 10 bases and J by 8 bases, with 12 bases between the two germline ends. The CDR3 sequence is 11 residues long. This chain's CDR3 is CATTFSDEQFF. CDR3 coding DNA: TGTGCCACCACTTTTAGCGATGAGCAGTTCTTC.

The CDR3 is CAWTGQGGNQPQHF. The CDR3 coding sequence is TGTGCCTGGACTGGACAGGGGGGCAATCAGCCCCAGCATTTT. The chain is built from TRBV30 and TRBJ1-5, with 10 bases matching TRBD1. V shed 4 bases, J shed 2 bases, and the junction held 2 bases outside the gene matches. The CDR3 covers 14 residues. The germline CDR1 and CDR2 sequences are GTSNPN and SVGIG (reference sequence). Using reference TRBV30 and TRBJ1-5 for the parts outside the CDR3, the full variable domain is SQTIHQWPATLVQPVGSPLSLECTVEGTSNPNLYWYRQAAGRGLQLLFYSVGIGQISSEVPQNLSASRPQDRQFILSSKKLLLSDSGFYLCAWTGQGGNQPQHFGDGTRLSIL.

The chain is built from TRBV28 and TRBJ1-1; D may be TRBD1 (5 bases). V lost 6 bases and J lost 2, with 13 bases in between. CDR1 is MDHEN and CDR2 is SYDVKM in the germline V gene. The CDR3 has 14 residues. CDR3 bases: TGTGCCAGCAGCCTCCCGACAGCTAACACTGAAGCTTTCTTT. Protein product: CASSLPTANTEAFF. Based on the CDR3 plus reference TRBV28 and TRBJ1-1, the full variable domain is DVKVTQSSRYLVKRTGEKVFLECVQDMDHENMFWYRQDPGLGLRLIYFSYDVKMKEKGDIPEGYSVSREKKERFSLILESASTNQTSMYLCASSLPTANTEAFFGQGTRLTVV.

The chain is built from TRBV6-1 and TRBJ2-1; tentative D call: TRBD1 (5 bases). Between the trimmed V and J ends, which lost 3 bases and 4 bases, there was a span of 7 bases. The CDR3 contains 13 residues. Per germline, CDR1 MNHNS and CDR2 SASEGT. The chain's CDR3 is CASSDSGYNEQFF. DNA for the CDR3: TGTGCCAGCAGTGATTCAGGGTACAATGAGCAGTTCTTC.

The chain has TRBV6-5 and TRBJ1-1; perhaps TRBD1 as D (6 bases). The ends were cut back, 6 bases at V and 3 bases at J, with 14 bases in the middle. Germline lookup yields CDR1 MNHEY and CDR2 SVGAGI. This CDR3 region has 14 residues. DNA for the CDR3: TGTGCCAGCAGCATAACAGGGACATACACTGAAGCTTTCTTT. This codes for CASSITGTYTEAFF.

The chain couples TRBV6-5 to TRBJ2-7; 11 nucleotides line up with TRBD1. This CDR3 is 14 amino acids long. Germline values: CDR1 MNHEY, CDR2 SVGAGI. V dropped 11 bases and J dropped 2; count of bases not matched to a gene: 8. CDR3 nucleotides: TGTGCCTGCTCGGGACAGGGGGGAACCTACGAGCAGTACTTC. It is translated as CACSGQGGTYEQYF.